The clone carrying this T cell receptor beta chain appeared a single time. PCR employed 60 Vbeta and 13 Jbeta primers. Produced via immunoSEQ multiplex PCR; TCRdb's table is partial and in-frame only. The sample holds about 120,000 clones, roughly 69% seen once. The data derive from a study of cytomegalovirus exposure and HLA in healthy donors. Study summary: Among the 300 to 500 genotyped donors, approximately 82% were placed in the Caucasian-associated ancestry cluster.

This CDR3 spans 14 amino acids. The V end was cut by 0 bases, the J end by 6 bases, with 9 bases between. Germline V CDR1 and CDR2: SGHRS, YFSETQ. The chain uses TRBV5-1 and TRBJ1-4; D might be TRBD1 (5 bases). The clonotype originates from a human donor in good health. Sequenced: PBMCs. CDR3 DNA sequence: TGCGCCAGCAGCTTGGGGCCCAGGGATGAAAAACTGTTTTTT. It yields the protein CASSLGPRDEKLFF.